This T cell receptor beta chain was identified during a study of OX40 agonist ivuxolimab in advanced cancers. Study-level background: Ivuxolimab, an agonistic anti-OX40 (CD134) antibody, was given to patients. Males comprised 82.7% of the group, whose mean age was approximately 61 years (range about 23 to 80). Enrollees could have had prior anti-PD-1, anti-PD-L1 or anti-CTLA-4 therapy, which 40% had received.

The cohort excluded patients with autoimmune disease history or systemic immunosuppression. The method was immunoSEQ multiplex PCR; TCRdb's version includes in-frame clones alone and lacks a portion of them. The data contain about 48,000 clones, approximately 86% of them singletons. This sample comprised CD4+ or CD8+ T cells sorted from blood, obtained in a trial of the OX40 agonist ivuxolimab. This clonotype was obtained from an adult with an advanced solid tumor such as melanoma, head and neck, liver or kidney cancer.

The CDR3 loop is CASSDTVYNEQFF. CDR3 nucleotide sequence: TGCGCCAGCAGTGATACAGTCTACAATGAGCAGTTCTTC. The V gene is TRBV10-1, the J gene TRBJ2-1; D gene uncertain. Germline lookup yields CDR1 WNHNN and CDR2 SYGVQD (reference sequence). Trimming left V 3 bases short and J 3 bases short, with 6 bases between. This CDR3 contains 13 residues.